The present T cell receptor (beta chain) was sequenced within a study of blood T cell repertoires in COVID-19. Study-wide background: PBMCs, B-cell-depleted T cells, or T cells were the source of the cDNA or gDNA that made up the material.

Method: immunoSEQ multiplex PCR; TCRdb's copy keeps in-frame clones and lacks some. Of approximately 210,000 clones listed, around 80% are singletons. Germline CDR1 is SGHTS and CDR2 is YDEGEE. The CDR3 spans 13 residues. V dropped 4 bases and J dropped 5; count of bases not matched to a gene: 5. The specimen sequenced was peripheral blood. The chain has TRBV5-8 and TRBJ2-5; TRBD1 agrees at 7 bases. The receptor was derived from a woman between 40 and 55 years old with acute or convalescent COVID-19. The CDR3 reads CASSRTGVETQYF. The CDR3 coding sequence is TGTGCCAGCAGCCGAACAGGGGTGGAGACCCAGTACTTC. Full variable domain (outside the CDR3, taken from reference TRBV5-8 and TRBJ2-5): EAGVTQSPTHLIKTRGQQATLRCSPISGHTSVYWYQQALGLGLQFLLWYDEGEERNRGNFPPRFSGRQFPNYSSELNVNALELEDSALYLCASSRTGVETQYFGPGTRLLVL.